One and the same sample provided the 10 T cell receptor beta chains below, sequenced in a study of early T cells in non-severe SARS-CoV-2 infection. TCRdb ran MiXCR on the 5' RACE reads and lists one entry per CDR3 protein. The sample holds just over 80,000 distinct CDR3 sequences, around 13% seen once. Source material: whole blood. The receptors shown here come from an adult who was a healthcare worker with PCR-confirmed SARS-CoV-2 infection or an uninfected control (not recorded which).

This clonotype was observed at least ten times. V and J are TRBV29-1 and TRBJ1-2; 8 positions match TRBD1. V dropped 7 bases and J dropped 7; count of bases not matched to a gene: 8. The CDR3 totals 12 residues. Germline lookup yields CDR1 SQVTM and CDR2 ANQGSEA. CDR3 amino acids: CSGDRGDVGYTF. The CDR3 DNA reads as TGCAGCGGTGACAGGGGTGATGTTGGCTACACCTTC.

This chain links TRBV7-2 with TRBJ1-3; maybe TRBD1 (6 bases). Trimming cost V 2 bases and J 1 base, with 18 bases left between them. This CDR3 region has 18 residues. Germline V gives CDR1 SGHTA, CDR2 FQGNSA. The CDR3 bases are TGTGCCAGCAGCTTAACGTTACTCAGGGGATCATCTGGAAACACCATATATTTT. Residues: CASSLTLLRGSSGNTIYF.

In this sample, this clonotype turned up many times. The gene calls are TRBV29-1 and TRBJ1-1; D might be TRBD1 (5 bases). Trimming removed 0 bases from V and 11 bases from J, with 22 bases in between. Germline V CDR1 and CDR2: SQVTM, ANQGSEA. The CDR3 extends over 15 amino acids. This CDR3 is CSVEDRAGIGLVAFF. CDR3 DNA sequence: TGCAGCGTTGAAGATCGTGCAGGGATAGGGCTAGTGGCTTTCTTT.

This clonotype was found a few times. This chain connects TRBV19 to TRBJ2-2, with D maybe TRBD1 (6 bases). The CDR3 loop spans 16 amino acids. CDR1 and CDR2 from the germline V gene are LNHDA and SQIVND (reference sequence). V lost 5 bases and J 2 bases, leaving 15 bases between the germline ends. CDR3 DNA: TGTGCCAGTAGTCCCCTAAACAGGGTCAACACCGGGGAGCTGTTTTTT. This sequence encodes CASSPLNRVNTGELFF.

The chain links TRBV28 to TRBJ1-1, with D unresolved. Trimming took off 6 bases at V and 6 bases at J, with 11 bases between the two ends. This CDR3 has 12 residues. Germline V lookup: CDR1 MDHEN, CDR2 SYDVKM. The CDR3 protein is CASSLQLPEAFF. Here the CDR3 DNA reads TGTGCCAGCAGCCTACAGTTACCTGAAGCTTTCTTT. The full variable domain, with the rest looked up from reference TRBV28 and TRBJ1-1, is DVKVTQSSRYLVKRTGEKVFLECVQDMDHENMFWYRQDPGLGLRLIYFSYDVKMKEKGDIPEGYSVSREKKERFSLILESASTNQTSMYLCASSLQLPEAFFGQGTRLTVV.

This clonotype has ten or more counts. J is TRBJ2-7 and V is TRBV12-3 or TRBV12-4, with D tentatively TRBD1 (5 bases). There are 13 residues in the CDR3. V shed 6 bases and J shed 1 base, with 10 bases lying between them. CDR3 DNA: TGTGCCAGCAGGCAGGGTCTTTCCTACGAGCAGTACTTC. This codes for CASRQGLSYEQYF.

This clonotype has only a few counts. J is TRBJ2-2 and V is TRBV5-1; no firm D call. Germline V gives CDR1 SGHRS, CDR2 YFSETQ. This CDR3 has 14 amino acids. Between the trimmed V and J ends, which lost 2 bases and 5 bases, there was a span of 10 bases. CDR3 protein: CASSFSLQTGELFF. The CDR3 DNA reads as TGCGCCAGCAGCTTTTCCCTTCAAACCGGGGAGCTGTTTTTT.

This clonotype was seen ten or more times. This chain connects TRBV9 to TRBJ2-1; 7 positions match TRBD2. Germline trimming cut 0 bases from V and 4 bases from J; bases unmatched to any gene: 4. This CDR3 region has 15 residues. The germline gives CDR1 SGDLS, CDR2 YYNGEE. CDR3 loop: CASSVGDSGYNEQFF. DNA for the CDR3: TGTGCCAGCAGCGTAGGTGATAGCGGGTACAATGAGCAGTTCTTC.

Many counts were recorded for this clonotype. This chain connects TRBV6-6 to TRBJ1-5, with a possible D match to TRBD1 (5 bases). The CDR3 loop spans 18 amino acids. The V gene's germline CDR1 is MNHNY and CDR2 SVGAGI (reference sequence). Trimming cost V 5 bases and J 0 bases, with 20 bases left between them. CDR3 protein: CASSRGAGRDISNQPQHF. DNA of the CDR3: TGTGCCAGCAGTCGAGGAGCGGGGCGAGACATTAGCAATCAGCCCCAGCATTTT.

The chain recombines TRBV27 with TRBJ2-2; the match to TRBD1 covers 8 bases. The length of the CDR3 is 14 residues. V shed 6 bases, J shed 3 bases, and the junction held 3 bases outside the gene matches. Germline assignment: CDR1 MNHEY and CDR2 SMNVEV (reference sequence). Here the CDR3 reads CASSRTGYTGELFF. CDR3 nucleotide sequence: TGTGCCAGCAGCCGGACAGGGTACACCGGGGAGCTGTTTTTT.